The 19 T cell receptor beta chains below come from one sample, sequenced in a study of molecular identifiers for immune sequencing clone quantification. TCRdb analysed the PCR reads with MiXCR anew, one entry per CDR3 protein. The data show about 640,000 distinct CDR3 sequences, about 20% seen once. Sequencing was performed on naive CD8+ T cells from blood, with Jurkat cell RNA spiked in. Specified subset: FACS-sorted CD8+CD4-CCR7+CD45RA+ naive T cells. The receptors derive from a human donor in good health. Some libraries in this study had Jurkat cell RNA spiked in.

This clonotype was seen more than once but under ten times. The CDR3 loop reads CASSLGGKDPYEQYF. The CDR3 region has the DNA TGTGCCAGCAGCTTAGGCGGGAAGGACCCCTACGAGCAGTACTTC. The chain has TRBV7-9 and TRBJ2-7, with D possibly being TRBD2 (6 bases). V was pared by 1 base and J by 2 bases, with 12 bases between. The CDR3 is made up of 15 amino acids. The germline gives CDR1 SEHNR, CDR2 FQNEAQ (reference sequence).

This clonotype has a handful of counts. J is TRBJ2-7 and V is TRBV12-3 or TRBV12-4; 7 bases line up with TRBD1. V was pared by 7 bases and J by 0 bases, with 3 bases of the junction left unmatched. CDR3 length: 13 residues. The CDR3 is CASNRGHSYEQYF. The CDR3 DNA follows: TGTGCCAGCAATAGGGGGCACTCCTACGAGCAGTACTTC.

In this sample, this clonotype turned up many times. The chain uses TRBV13 and TRBJ2-3; 9 bases are shared with TRBD1. Trimming took 2 bases from V and 2 from J; bases not matched to a gene: 20. CDR3 length equals 21 residues. Germline assignment: CDR1 PRHDT and CDR2 FYEKMQ (reference sequence). CDR3 coding DNA: TGTGCCAGCAGCTTATTCAGAGGGCCACCTTCGGGACAGGGTGACACAGATACGCAGTATTTT. As protein: CASSLFRGPPSGQGDTDTQYF. The complete variable domain, with remaining parts taken from reference TRBV13 and TRBJ2-3, reads AAGVIQSPRHLIKEKRETATLKCYPIPRHDTVYWYQQGPGQDPQFLISFYEKMQSDKGSIPDRFSAQQFSDYHSELNMSSLELGDSALYFCASSLFRGPPSGQGDTDTQYFGPGTRLTVL.

This clonotype was seen only a few times. DNA for the CDR3: TGTGCCAGCAGTTTCGGGCGGTTCTACGAGCAGTACTTC. It specifies CASSFGRFYEQYF. The chain has TRBV12-3 or TRBV12-4 and TRBJ2-7; unclear D gene. V was trimmed by 3 bases and J by 3 bases, leaving 9 bases between them. CDR3 length equals 13 residues.

This clonotype appeared a few times. This sequence joins TRBV6-6 and TRBJ2-1; unclear D gene. The germline gives CDR1 MNHNY, CDR2 SVGAGI (reference sequence). Between the trimmed V and J ends, which lost 0 bases and 5 bases, there was a span of 5 bases. This CDR3 has 13 residues. CDR3 sequence: CASSYSLNNEQFF. In DNA, the CDR3 is TGTGCCAGCAGTTACTCTCTAAACAATGAGCAGTTCTTC.

V gene TRBV28 combines with J gene TRBJ2-2; 9 positions agree with TRBD1. CDR3 length equals 14 residues. V was clipped by 10 bases and J by 3 bases; unmatched bases: 6. Germline CDR1 MDHEN, CDR2 SYDVKM. The chain's CDR3 is CATPGQGHTGELFF. The CDR3 nucleotides are TGTGCCACCCCGGGACAGGGTCACACCGGGGAGCTGTTTTTT.

V and J are TRBV7-9 and TRBJ2-7; D not resolved. This CDR3 is built from 13 residues. V shed 6 bases and J shed 0 bases, with 9 bases lying between them. Germline loops: CDR1 SEHNR, CDR2 FQNEAQ (reference sequence). The CDR3 spells CASRPDVSYEQYF. The CDR3 nucleotides read TGTGCCAGCAGACCGGACGTCTCCTACGAGCAGTACTTC.

The sample holds many counts of this clonotype. Germline and junction disagree at one end, which may indicate a read error. J is TRBJ2-4 and V is TRBV19; D tentatively fits TRBD1 or TRBD2 (5 bases each). Germline V gives CDR1 LNHDA, CDR2 SQIVND (reference sequence). The CDR3 contains 16 residues. For the CDR3, the DNA is TGTGCCAGCAGTAACGAGGATGGGGGAGCCAAAAACATTCAGTACTTC. Residues: CASSNEDGGAKNIQYF.

As concerns this clonotype: This clone may be a read error of a much larger clone one base away. The CDR3 bases are TGCGCCAGCAGCCAAGATAGCACAGGGGGCACTGGAGCTTTCTTT. Protein: CASSQDSTGGTGAFF. The chain uses TRBV4-3 and TRBJ1-1; 9 bases align to TRBD1. CDR3 length: 15 residues. CDR1 is LGHNA, CDR2 YSLEER, per germline.

As regards this clonotype: Since a much larger clone is just one base distant, this may be a read error. Given the absence of the conserved phenylalanine or tryptophan at the CDR3 end, a read error is likely. This sequence joins TRBV27 and TRBJ2-4; D is uncertain. V shed 7 bases and J shed 0 bases, with 7 bases lying between them. From germline, CDR1 is MNHEY and CDR2 SMNVEV (reference sequence). The CDR3 consists of 13 residues. CDR3 region: CASMELAKNIQYL. As DNA, the CDR3 is TGTGCCAGCATGGAATTAGCCAAAAACATTCAGTACCTC.

As regards this clonotype: A read error may be the cause here, since a much bigger clone is one base away. The chain joins TRBV9 to TRBJ2-2; D not certain. This CDR3 spans 14 amino acids. Trimming cost V 3 bases and J 0 bases, with 6 bases left between them. Looked up from germline, CDR1 is SGDLS and CDR2 is YYNGEE. The CDR3 here is CASSDETNTGELFF. The CDR3 DNA is TGTGCCAGCAGCGACGAAACGAACACCGGGGAGCTGTTTTTT.

This clonotype has a count of ten or more. The J gene is TRBJ1-5, the V gene TRBV11-2; no firm D call. Between the trimmed V and J ends, which lost 0 bases and 0 bases, there was a span of 9 bases. Germline values: CDR1 SGHAT, CDR2 FQNNGV. This CDR3 has 16 residues. CDR3 sequence reads: CASSLEVTGSNQPQHF. The CDR3 nucleotides are TGTGCCAGCAGCTTAGAGGTGACGGGTAGCAATCAGCCCCAGCATTTT.

With respect to this clonotype: A much larger clone lies one base from this, so it may be a read error. V usage is TRBV7-2 and J usage is TRBJ1-3; no definite D call. The CDR3 totals 16 residues. Per the germline V gene, CDR1 is SGHTA and CDR2 is FQGNSA. CDR3 sequence reads: CAGSLTVIMGSNTIYF. The CDR3 DNA reads as TGTGCCGGCAGCTTAACAGTCATCATGGGATCCAACACCATATATTTT.

This clonotype was recorded at least ten times. This sequence joins TRBV11-3 and TRBJ2-7; D might be TRBD1 or TRBD2, each matching 5 bases. This CDR3 contains 15 residues. Trimming left V 3 bases short and J 0 bases short, with 12 bases between. Germline values: CDR1 SGHNT, CDR2 YENEEA. The CDR3 sequence: CASSLRAGPSYEQYF. The CDR3 nucleotides are TGTGCCAGCAGCTTGAGGGCAGGGCCCTCCTACGAGCAGTACTTC.

This clonotype was detected ten times or more. The chain couples TRBV5-4 to TRBJ2-7, with D tentatively TRBD1 (5 bases). This CDR3 spans 14 amino acids. Germline-derived CDR1 and CDR2 are SGHNT and YYREEE (reference sequence). The V gene lost 4 bases and the J gene lost 2 bases, with 13 bases spanning the gap. The CDR3 nucleotides read TGTGCCAGCAGCACCAGACAGAACGCCTACGAGCAGTACTTC. Its translation: CASSTRQNAYEQYF.

This clonotype has more than one count but fewer than ten. V gene TRBV2 combines with J gene TRBJ1-3; D is undetermined. Germline V lookup: CDR1 SNHLY, CDR2 FYNNEI. There are 14 residues in the CDR3. Trimming removed 3 bases at V and 2 bases at J, with 8 bases between. CDR3 nucleotides: TGTGCCAGCAGTGACAGTATGGCTGGAAACACCATATATTTT. Residues: CASSDSMAGNTIYF.

This clonotype was picked up a small number of times. The V call is TRBV7-9, the J call TRBJ2-5, with TRBD2 identical over 14 bases. Trimming took 5 bases from V and 4 from J; bases not matched to a gene: 12. The CDR3 is 18 residues long. Germline CDR1 is SEHNR and CDR2 is FQNEAQ (reference sequence). The CDR3 protein is CASSPLGLAGVVGETQYF. The CDR3 DNA reads as TGTGCCAGCAGCCCCTTGGGACTAGCGGGAGTGGTTGGAGAGACCCAGTACTTC.

In this sample, this clonotype turned up many times. The chain has TRBV4-3 and TRBJ2-3; D gene unclear. There are 14 residues in the CDR3. CDR1 LGHNA and CDR2 YSLEER come from the germline V gene. V was clipped by 1 base and J by 2 bases, with 7 bases between them. This CDR3 reads CASSQGGSTDTQYF. The CDR3 region has the DNA TGCGCCAGCAGCCAAGGCGGATCCACAGATACGCAGTATTTT.

The chain recombines TRBV11-2 with TRBJ2-3; either TRBD1 or TRBD2 may fit D (5 bases each). The CDR3 consists of 13 residues. Germline lookup yields CDR1 SGHAT and CDR2 FQNNGV. V lost 8 bases and J lost 4, with 13 bases in between. The DNA of the CDR3 is TGTGCCAGCGCCGGGGCAGCCCCAGATACGCAGTATTTT. Its protein is CASAGAAPDTQYF.